Below are 5 T cell receptor beta chains sequenced from a single sample in a study of beta chain features in type 1 diabetes. The entirety of the isolated RNA underwent reverse transcription, so expressed TCRB transcripts were sequenced. The repertoire was sequenced with immunoSEQ multiplex PCR; TCRdb's copy has only in-frame clones and lacks some. This table has 350,000 to 450,000 clones, more than 12% appearing once. Sample: naive CD4+ T cells from blood. Receptors were obtained from a woman between 18 and 29 years old in good health.

This chain joins TRBV29-1 and TRBJ1-1; 8 bases agree with TRBD1. The CDR3 is 13 residues long. Trimming cost V 4 bases and J 2 bases; bases outside gene matches: 3. The germline V gene has CDR1 SQVTM and CDR2 ANQGSEA. The CDR3 DNA is TGCAGCGTTGGGGACAGGCATAACACTGAAGCTTTCTTT. Translation gives CSVGDRHNTEAFF. Full variable domain (remainder filled in from reference TRBV29-1 and TRBJ1-1): SAVISQKPSRDICQRGTSLTIQCQVDSQVTMMFWYRQQPGQSLTLIATANQGSEATYESGFVIDKFPISRPNLTFSTLTVSNMSPEDSSIYLCSVGDRHNTEAFFGQGTRLTVV.

The chain links TRBV4-2 to TRBJ2-5; 10 positions agree with TRBD2. The CDR3 consists of 18 residues. V gave up 3 bases and J gave up 4 bases; unmatched junction bases: 14. Looked up from germline, CDR1 is LGHNA and CDR2 is YNFKEQ. In DNA, the CDR3 is TGTGCCAGCAGCCACTTGACCCGGACTAGCGGTGTGGGAGAGACCCAGTACTTC. It specifies CASSHLTRTSGVGETQYF.

This clone was observed a handful of times. The chain has TRBV14 and TRBJ2-1; D unresolved. CDR3 size: 13 residues. The germline CDR1 and CDR2 sequences are SGHDN and FVKESK. The V gene lost 1 base and the J gene lost 10 bases, with 11 bases spanning the gap. This CDR3 is CASSQVRSREQFF. As DNA, the CDR3 is TGTGCCAGCAGCCAAGTAAGGAGTCGCGAGCAGTTCTTC.

This clone was observed a handful of times. The chain links TRBV29-1 to TRBJ2-7; TRBD1 agrees at 7 bases. Germline-derived CDR1 and CDR2 are SQVTM and ANQGSEA. V lost 7 bases, J lost 1 base, and 4 bases stayed unmatched. The CDR3 totals 12 residues. The CDR3 DNA follows: TGCAGCGCAAAGGGACAGTCCTACGAGCAGTACTTC. This codes for CSAKGQSYEQYF.

This chain links TRBV10-3 with TRBJ2-1; TRBD2 aligns across 11 bases. The CDR3 runs to 15 residues. With V trimmed by 3 bases and J by 7 bases, 5 bases remained unmatched. CDR1 is ENHRY and CDR2 is SYGVKD in the germline V gene. CDR3 loop: CAISDSGRAKNEQFF. The CDR3 nucleotides are TGTGCCATCAGTGATAGCGGGAGGGCCAAAAATGAGCAGTTCTTC.